A selection of T cell receptor beta chains follows, all from one sample in a study of T cell changes during pregnancy in multiple sclerosis. Profiling relied on immunoSEQ multiplex PCR, and the TCRdb table lists in-frame clones only, not all of them. Here the sample spans 67,000 or so clones, 85% to 95% being singletons. The sequenced sample was CD8+ T cells from peripheral blood mononuclear cells, obtained in the third trimester of pregnancy. The receptors derive from a female donor in good health, enrolled as a control in a pregnancy study. Each CDR3 is given with its conserved first and last residue. Fields, in order: V gene, clone size, J gene, D gene, CDR3 DNA, CDR3 protein. The D gene is left open where the match is weak. Expanded clones are given a class, and other clones once, few, many or no size at all.

v_gene: TRBV30
abundance: NA
j_gene: TRBJ2-1
d_gene: TRBD2
CDR3nt: TGTGCCTACCAGACTAGCGGGGACCACAATGAGCAGTTCTTC
CDR3aa: CAYQTSGDHNEQFF

v_gene: TRBV11-2
abundance: NA
j_gene: TRBJ2-3
d_gene: NA
CDR3nt: TGTGCCAGCAGCCCGAGACAGGCTAGCACAGATACGCAGTATTTT
CDR3aa: CASSPRQASTDTQYF

v_gene: TRBV30
abundance: once
j_gene: TRBJ2-7
d_gene: TRBD1
CDR3nt: TGTGCCTGGAGTCCTCGGACAGGCCCTGGGTACGAGCAGTACTTC
CDR3aa: CAWSPRTGPGYEQYF

v_gene: TRBV6-1
abundance: NA
j_gene: TRBJ2-1
d_gene: NA
CDR3nt: TGTGCCAGCAGTGACCCCACAGACAATGAGCAGTTCTTC
CDR3aa: CASSDPTDNEQFF

v_gene: TRBV11-2
abundance: NA
j_gene: TRBJ2-1
d_gene: TRBD2
CDR3nt: TGTGCCAGCAGCTTAGCTAGCGGGGGTTCCTACAATGAGCAGTTCTTC
CDR3aa: CASSLASGGSYNEQFF

v_gene: TRBV10-3
abundance: NA
j_gene: TRBJ2-7
d_gene: TRBD1
CDR3nt: TGTGCCATCAGTGAGTCGAGGCAGGGGGCATTACACGAGCAGTACTTC
CDR3aa: CAISESRQGALHEQYF

v_gene: TRBV4-3
abundance: NA
j_gene: TRBJ1-5
d_gene: NA
CDR3nt: TGCGCCAGCAGCCAAGGTATAATGAGTCAGCCCCAGCATTTT
CDR3aa: CASSQGIMSQPQHF

v_gene: TRBV4-3
abundance: NA
j_gene: TRBJ1-2
d_gene: NA
CDR3nt: TGCGCCAGCAGCCAAGATAGTTACAGGAGAGCGAATAACTATGGCTACACCTTC
CDR3aa: CASSQDSYRRANNYGYTF

v_gene: TRBV14
abundance: NA
j_gene: TRBJ2-1
d_gene: TRBD2
CDR3nt: TGTGCCAGCAGCCAAGGGGTGGGACTAGCGGGGACCGAGCAGTTCTTC
CDR3aa: CASSQGVGLAGTEQFF

v_gene: TRBV9
abundance: once
j_gene: TRBJ2-3
d_gene: TRBD2
CDR3nt: TGTGCCAGCAGCATGACTAGCGGGGGGCCCACAGATACGCAGTATTTT
CDR3aa: CASSMTSGGPTDTQYF

v_gene: TRBV19
abundance: once
j_gene: TRBJ1-1
d_gene: NA
CDR3nt: TGTGCCAGTAGTATACCCGGACAGAACACTGAAGCTTTCTTT
CDR3aa: CASSIPGQNTEAFF

v_gene: TRBV29-1
abundance: NA
j_gene: TRBJ2-7
d_gene: NA
CDR3nt: TGCAGCGTTGAGAGCCAACCGGGCGAGCAGTACTTC
CDR3aa: CSVESQPGEQYF

v_gene: TRBV27
abundance: NA
j_gene: TRBJ1-2
d_gene: NA
CDR3nt: TGTGCCAGCAGTTTGGACACCGCCTATGGCTACACCTTC
CDR3aa: CASSLDTAYGYTF

v_gene: TRBV7-2
abundance: NA
j_gene: TRBJ2-3
d_gene: TRBD2
CDR3nt: TGTGCCAGCAGCTTAGCTAGCGGGGGGTTGGATACGCAGTATTTT
CDR3aa: CASSLASGGLDTQYF

v_gene: TRBV7-6
abundance: NA
j_gene: TRBJ1-1
d_gene: NA
CDR3nt: TGTGCCAGCAGCTTAGCGGCGGGGGGCATGAACACTGAAGCTTTCTTT
CDR3aa: CASSLAAGGMNTEAFF

v_gene: TRBV12-5
abundance: NA
j_gene: TRBJ2-3
d_gene: TRBD2
CDR3nt: TGTGCTAGTGGTTTGGTACGGGGGGATAGTACGCAGTATTTT
CDR3aa: CASGLVRGDSTQYF

v_gene: TRBV7-9
abundance: NA
j_gene: TRBJ2-3
d_gene: TRBD2
CDR3nt: TGTGCCAGCAGCCTATTAAGGACTAGCGGGGACTCAGATACGCAGTATTTT
CDR3aa: CASSLLRTSGDSDTQYF

v_gene: TRBV13
abundance: few
j_gene: TRBJ2-3
d_gene: NA
CDR3nt: TGTGCCAGCAGCTCCTACAGGGAACCCACAGATACGCAGTATTTT
CDR3aa: CASSSYREPTDTQYF

v_gene: TRBV6-1
abundance: NA
j_gene: TRBJ2-7
d_gene: NA
CDR3nt: TGTGCCAGCAGTGAACGGGGGACAGACTACGAGCAGTACTTC
CDR3aa: CASSERGTDYEQYF

v_gene: TRBV19
abundance: NA
j_gene: TRBJ2-5
d_gene: TRBD1
CDR3nt: TGTGCCAGTAGTATAGTGACAGGGGTTGAGACCCAGTACTTC
CDR3aa: CASSIVTGVETQYF

v_gene: TRBV2
abundance: NA
j_gene: TRBJ1-5
d_gene: TRBD1
CDR3nt: TGTGCCAGCAGGGGGACAGGGGCCGCGAGTCAGCCCCAGCATTTT
CDR3aa: CASRGTGAASQPQHF

v_gene: TRBV29-1
abundance: NA
j_gene: TRBJ1-2
d_gene: TRBD1
CDR3nt: TGCAGCGTATTGCCGGGGGACAGCAAAGACTATGGCTACACCTTC
CDR3aa: CSVLPGDSKDYGYTF

v_gene: TRBV10-3
abundance: NA
j_gene: TRBJ2-7
d_gene: TRBD2
CDR3nt: TGTGCCATCACGGGGGGGAGCTCCTACGAGCAGTACTTC
CDR3aa: CAITGGSSYEQYF

v_gene: TRBV30
abundance: NA
j_gene: TRBJ1-2
d_gene: TRBD1
CDR3nt: TGTGCCTGGAGTGAATTCGTCGGGACAGCATATGGCTACACCTTC
CDR3aa: CAWSEFVGTAYGYTF

v_gene: TRBV27
abundance: NA
j_gene: TRBJ2-1
d_gene: NA
CDR3nt: TGTGCCAGCAGTTTAATCAGGGCGGATGAGCAGTTCTTC
CDR3aa: CASSLIRADEQFF